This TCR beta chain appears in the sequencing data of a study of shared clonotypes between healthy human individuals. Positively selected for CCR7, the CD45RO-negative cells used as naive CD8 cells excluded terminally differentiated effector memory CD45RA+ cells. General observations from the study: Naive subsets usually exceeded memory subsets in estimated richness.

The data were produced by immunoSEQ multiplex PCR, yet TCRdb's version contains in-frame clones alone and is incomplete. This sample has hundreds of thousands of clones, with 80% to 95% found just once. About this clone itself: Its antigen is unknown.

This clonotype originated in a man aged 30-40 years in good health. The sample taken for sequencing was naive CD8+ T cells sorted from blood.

The CDR3 DNA sequence: TGCAGCGTCGCATTAAGAGACAGGGGGATTACGCCCTACGAGCAGTACTTC. Translated: CSVALRDRGITPYEQYF. V is TRBV29-1 and J is TRBJ2-7; 9 nucleotides agree with TRBD1. V shed 6 bases and J 2 bases; nucleotides not matched to a gene: 17. Germline V gene lookup returns CDR1 SQVTM and CDR2 ANQGSEA. The CDR3 is made up of 17 amino acids.